The 22 T cell receptor beta chains below all came from one sample that was sequenced in a study of shared clonotypes between healthy human individuals. Data came from immunoSEQ multiplex PCR; TCRdb stores just in-frame clones and leaves some out. The sample has about 2.4 million clones, roughly 93% seen once. The material sequenced was naive CD4+ T cells from PBMCs. Subset noted: CD45RA+ positively selected. These receptors originate from a man between 18 and 29 years old in good health. Some clones in this sample may be carry-over from other donors' samples.

Only one count was recorded for this clone. The rearrangement links TRBV20-1 to TRBJ2-7, with D unresolved. V shed 4 bases and J shed 3 bases, with 7 bases lying between them. The CDR3 covers 11 residues. CDR1 and CDR2 from the germline V gene are DFQATT and SNEGSKA (reference sequence). The DNA for the CDR3 is TGCAGTGCTAAGTACTACTACGAGCAGTACTTC. This translates into CSAKYYYEQYF.

The rearrangement links TRBV5-5 to TRBJ1-1; 7 bases match TRBD1. CDR3 length: 16 amino acids. Germline V gene lookup returns CDR1 SGHKS and CDR2 YYEKEE (reference sequence). V dropped 5 bases and J dropped 0; count of bases not matched to a gene: 10. CDR3 coding DNA: TGTGCCAGCAGAAGCGGGACAGACTTCATGAACACTGAAGCTTTCTTT. Amino acids: CASRSGTDFMNTEAFF.

The rearrangement joins TRBV27 to TRBJ2-6, with 8 bases that match TRBD1. J gave up 1 base and V 4 bases, and 0 bases lay outside the gene matches. CDR1 is MNHEY, CDR2 SMNVEV, per germline (reference sequence). The CDR3 sequence is 15 residues long. This CDR3 is CASSWTGSGANVLTF. The DNA for the CDR3 is TGTGCCAGCAGTTGGACAGGGTCTGGGGCCAACGTCCTGACTTTC.

The J gene is TRBJ2-5, the V gene TRBV7-2; a weak D match, TRBD2 (5 bases). The CDR3 runs 14 residues. Germline V gene lookup returns CDR1 SGHTA and CDR2 FQGNSA. The ends were cut back, 3 bases at V and 5 bases at J, with 13 bases in the middle. CDR3 loop: CASSFRGTGETQYF. The CDR3 nucleotides are TGTGCCAGCAGCTTCCGGGGAACCGGGGAGACCCAGTACTTC. The whole variable domain, filled in from reference TRBV7-2 and TRBJ2-5, reads GAGVSQSPSNKVTEKGKDVELRCDPISGHTALYWYRQSLGQGLEFLIYFQGNSAPDKSGLPSDRFSAERTGGSVSTLTIQRTQQEDSAVYLCASSFRGTGETQYFGPGTRLLVL.

V usage is TRBV4-1 and J usage is TRBJ2-4; 8 nucleotides line up with TRBD1. This CDR3 comprises 17 residues. J gave up 0 bases and V 3 bases, and 7 bases lay outside the gene matches. Germline V gene sequence: CDR1 MGHRA, CDR2 YSYEKL. In nucleotides, the CDR3 is TGCGCCAGCAGCCATACCGGGACAGGACTAGCCAAAAACATTCAGTACTTC. Its protein product is CASSHTGTGLAKNIQYF.

The V call is TRBV4-1, the J call TRBJ1-2, with no clear D. The CDR3 sequence is 13 residues long. In germline, CDR1 is MGHRA, CDR2 YSYEKL. V was shortened by 1 base and J by 5 bases, with 8 bases between the two germline ends. In nucleotides, the CDR3 is TGCGCCAGCAGCCAAGGGTCCGTATATGGCTACACCTTC. Its translation is CASSQGSVYGYTF.

The genes are TRBV28 and TRBJ2-3; 8 bases align to TRBD2. Trimming cost V 9 bases and J 2 bases; bases outside gene matches: 10. This CDR3 is 15 amino acids long. Germline assignment: CDR1 MDHEN and CDR2 SYDVKM. CDR3 region: CASSLLAGNTDTQYF. The CDR3 DNA is TGTGCCAGTTCTCTGCTAGCGGGCAACACAGATACGCAGTATTTT. The variable domain in full, with the rest retrieved from reference TRBV28 and TRBJ2-3, is DVKVTQSSRYLVKRTGEKVFLECVQDMDHENMFWYRQDPGLGLRLIYFSYDVKMKEKGDIPEGYSVSREKKERFSLILESASTNQTSMYLCASSLLAGNTDTQYFGPGTRLTVL.

V gene TRBV10-3 combines with J gene TRBJ2-5; D may be TRBD1 or TRBD2 (5 bases each). Deletions cut 8 bases from V and 1 base from J, with 11 bases between. CDR1 and CDR2 from the germline V gene are ENHRY and SYGVKD. CDR3 length: 13 residues. The DNA of the CDR3 is TGTGCCATCTCAACGGGGACCCAAGAGACCCAGTACTTC. This encodes CAISTGTQETQYF.

In its sample, this clone was seen a few times. V and J are TRBV30 and TRBJ1-1, with no clear D. The germline gives CDR1 GTSNPN, CDR2 SVGIG (reference sequence). The germline V and J ends were trimmed by 4 bases and 11 bases, with 26 bases remaining between them. The CDR3 has 15 amino acids. The CDR3 coding sequence is TGTGCCTGGACATTATGGTCGCCAAATTCGGCGCGGGCTTTCTTT. This translates into CAWTLWSPNSARAFF.

J is TRBJ2-7 and V is TRBV28, with D perhaps matching TRBD1 (5 bases). CDR1 and CDR2 from the germline V gene are MDHEN and SYDVKM. The CDR3 spans 14 residues. The V end was cut by 5 bases, the J end by 4 bases, with 15 bases between. In DNA form, the CDR3 reads TGTGCCAGCAGTCCAGCCTCCAAGGGGTACGAGCAGTACTTC. The encoded protein is CASSPASKGYEQYF. The full variable domain, with the rest looked up from reference TRBV28 and TRBJ2-7, is DVKVTQSSRYLVKRTGEKVFLECVQDMDHENMFWYRQDPGLGLRLIYFSYDVKMKEKGDIPEGYSVSREKKERFSLILESASTNQTSMYLCASSPASKGYEQYFGPGTRLTVT.

V gene TRBV19 combines with J gene TRBJ1-2; the D is unclear. Trimming removed 0 bases from V and 3 bases from J, with 11 bases in between. Germline-derived CDR1 and CDR2 are LNHDA and SQIVND (reference sequence). The length of the CDR3 is 15 residues. The CDR3 DNA reads as TGTGCCAGTAGTATAGACTCCGGGAGGCACTATGGCTACACCTTC. This encodes CASSIDSGRHYGYTF.

This chain connects TRBV19 to TRBJ2-2; 11 bases align to TRBD2. Germline V gene sequence: CDR1 LNHDA, CDR2 SQIVND (reference sequence). Trimming took 9 bases from V and 5 from J; bases not matched to a gene: 5. CDR3 length: 14 amino acids. The CDR3 here is CASRASGRTGELFF. CDR3 DNA sequence: TGTGCCAGCAGGGCTAGCGGGAGGACCGGGGAGCTGTTTTTT.

This chain joins TRBV11-2 and TRBJ2-1; unclear D gene. Germline values: CDR1 SGHAT, CDR2 FQNNGV. V was shortened by 6 bases and J by 2 bases, with 11 bases between the two germline ends. The CDR3 extends over 14 amino acids. CDR3 loop: CASSRSLTYNEQFF. The CDR3, as DNA: TGTGCCAGCAGTCGGAGTCTGACCTACAATGAGCAGTTCTTC.

The rearrangement uses TRBV10-2 and TRBJ2-3; 9 nucleotides align to TRBD2. V trimming: 4 bases; J trimming: 4 bases; junction bases outside the gene matches: 3. Germline CDR1 WSHSY, CDR2 SAAADI. The CDR3 contains 14 residues. CDR3 region: CASSGLAVPDTQYF. CDR3 DNA: TGCGCCAGCAGTGGACTAGCGGTTCCAGATACGCAGTATTTT.

The chain couples TRBV28 to TRBJ1-5; 8 bases agree with TRBD1. Germline-derived CDR1 and CDR2 are MDHEN and SYDVKM. The trim removed 5 bases at V and 11 bases at J, leaving 17 bases unmatched. This CDR3 region has 16 residues. The DNA for the CDR3 is TGTGCCAGCAGTCAACCATTTGGGACAGGACGCCCCGCCCAGCATTTT. Its protein is CASSQPFGTGRPAQHF.

This chain connects TRBV5-8 to TRBJ2-3, with a possible D match to TRBD1 (5 bases). V lost 0 bases, J lost 5 bases, and 13 bases lay in between. CDR1 SGHTS and CDR2 YDEGEE come from the germline V gene. The CDR3 length is 15 residues. The CDR3 nucleotides read TGTGCCAGCAGCTTGGCCGCACTAAGGGGAGATACGCAGTATTTT. Translation gives CASSLAALRGDTQYF.

The J gene is TRBJ2-3, the V gene TRBV5-4; D may be TRBD2 (6 bases). Germline V CDR1 and CDR2: SGHNT, YYREEE (reference sequence). The V end was cut by 5 bases, the J end by 2 bases, with 12 bases between. This CDR3 contains 14 residues. CDR3 in DNA: TGTGCCAGCAGAACCGGAGGGGCCACAGATACGCAGTATTTT. This codes for CASRTGGATDTQYF. Full variable domain (outside the CDR3, taken from reference TRBV5-4 and TRBJ2-3): ETGVTQSPTHLIKTRGQQVTLRCSSQSGHNTVSWYQQALGQGPQFIFQYYREEENGRGNFPPRFSGLQFPNYSSELNVNALELDDSALYLCASRTGGATDTQYFGPGTRLTVL.

The genes are TRBV29-1 and TRBJ2-5; D is undetermined. The CDR3 loop spans 12 amino acids. Germline V gene sequence: CDR1 SQVTM, CDR2 ANQGSEA. The V gene lost 7 bases and the J gene lost 5 bases, with 14 bases spanning the gap. This CDR3 is CSAVTPGETQYF. CDR3 bases: TGCAGCGCCGTTACCCCCGGGGAGACCCAGTACTTC.

The chain couples TRBV7-9 to TRBJ2-7; perhaps TRBD1 as D (6 bases). This CDR3 spans 14 amino acids. The V gene's germline CDR1 is SEHNR and CDR2 FQNEAQ (reference sequence). V lost 5 bases, J lost 3 bases, and 14 bases lay in between. The CDR3 sequence: CASSKRKDSYEQYF. The CDR3 nucleotides read TGTGCCAGCAGCAAACGAAAGGACAGCTACGAGCAGTACTTC. The full variable domain, rest sourced from reference TRBV7-9 and TRBJ2-7, is DTGVSQNPRHKITKRGQNVTFRCDPISEHNRLYWYRQTLGQGPEFLTYFQNEAQLEKSRLLSDRFSAERPKGSFSTLEIQRTEQGDSAMYLCASSKRKDSYEQYFGPGTRLTVT.

This sequence joins TRBV6-1 and TRBJ2-7; D unresolved. Trimming shortened V by 1 base and J by 3 bases, and 13 bases separated the two germline ends. The germline gives CDR1 MNHNS, CDR2 SASEGT. This CDR3 has 15 residues. The CDR3 protein is CASSEEPYSFYEQYF. CDR3 bases: TGTGCCAGCAGTGAAGAACCCTACTCATTCTACGAGCAGTACTTC.

This chain joins TRBV2 and TRBJ2-7, with D hard to call. CDR3 length: 13 residues. Germline values: CDR1 SNHLY, CDR2 FYNNEI. V lost 7 bases, J lost 0 bases, and 10 bases lay in between. The CDR3 reads CASKTDSSYEQYF. Here the CDR3 DNA reads TGTGCCAGCAAAACGGATAGCTCCTACGAGCAGTACTTC.

This rearrangement joins TRBV2 to TRBJ1-5; D remains unclear. The germline gives CDR1 SNHLY, CDR2 FYNNEI. The CDR3 loop spans 13 amino acids. V was cut by 7 bases and J by 3 bases, with 10 bases left in between. Here the CDR3 DNA reads TGTGCCAGCAAGGCACAGACCAATCAGCCCCAGCATTTT. Translation gives CASKAQTNQPQHF.